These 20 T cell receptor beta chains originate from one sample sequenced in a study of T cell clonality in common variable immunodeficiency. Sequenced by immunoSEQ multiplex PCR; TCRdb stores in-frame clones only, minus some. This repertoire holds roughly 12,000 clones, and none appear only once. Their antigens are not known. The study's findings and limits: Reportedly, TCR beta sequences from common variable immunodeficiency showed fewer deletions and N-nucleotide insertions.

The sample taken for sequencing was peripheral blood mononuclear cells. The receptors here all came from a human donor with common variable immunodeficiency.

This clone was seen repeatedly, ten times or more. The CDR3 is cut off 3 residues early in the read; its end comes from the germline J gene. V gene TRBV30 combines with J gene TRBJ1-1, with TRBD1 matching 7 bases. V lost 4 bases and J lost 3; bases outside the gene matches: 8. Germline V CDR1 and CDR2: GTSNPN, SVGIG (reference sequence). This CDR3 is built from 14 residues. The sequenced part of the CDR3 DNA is TGTGCCTGGAACGGAAGGGGGCGTTACACTGAA. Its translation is CAWNGRGRYTE. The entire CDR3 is CAWNGRGRYTEAFF.

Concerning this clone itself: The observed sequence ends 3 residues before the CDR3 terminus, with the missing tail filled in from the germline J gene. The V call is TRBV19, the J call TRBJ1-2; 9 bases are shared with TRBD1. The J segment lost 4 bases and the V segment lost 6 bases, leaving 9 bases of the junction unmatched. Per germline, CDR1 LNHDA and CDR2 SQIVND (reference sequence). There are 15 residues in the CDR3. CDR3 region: CASRPPGQGRYGYTF. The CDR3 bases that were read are TGTGCCAGTAGGCCCCCGGGACAGGGCCGCTATGGC.

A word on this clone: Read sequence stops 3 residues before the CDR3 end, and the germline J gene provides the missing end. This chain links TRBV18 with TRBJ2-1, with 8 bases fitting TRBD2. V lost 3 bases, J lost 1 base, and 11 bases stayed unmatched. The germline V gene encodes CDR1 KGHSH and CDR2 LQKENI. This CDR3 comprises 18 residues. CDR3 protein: CASSPIGYGGASYNEQFF. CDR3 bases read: TGTGCCAGCTCACCCATAGGTTACGGGGGGGCATCCTACAATGAG.

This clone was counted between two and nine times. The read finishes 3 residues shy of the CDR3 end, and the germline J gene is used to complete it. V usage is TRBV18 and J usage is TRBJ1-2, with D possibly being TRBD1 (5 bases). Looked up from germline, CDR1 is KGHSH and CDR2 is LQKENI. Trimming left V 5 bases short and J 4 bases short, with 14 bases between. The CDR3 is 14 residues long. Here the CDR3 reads CASSTVQVSYGYTF. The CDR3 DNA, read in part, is TGTGCCAGCTCAACCGTACAGGTTTCCTATGGC.

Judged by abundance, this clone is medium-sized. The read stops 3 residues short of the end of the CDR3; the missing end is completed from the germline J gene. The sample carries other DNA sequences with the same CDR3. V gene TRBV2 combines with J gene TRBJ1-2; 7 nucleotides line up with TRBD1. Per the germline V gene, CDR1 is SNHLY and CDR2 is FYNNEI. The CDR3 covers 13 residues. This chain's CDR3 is CASSVLGQQGYTF. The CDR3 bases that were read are TGTGCCAGCAGTGTTTTGGGACAGCAAGGC.

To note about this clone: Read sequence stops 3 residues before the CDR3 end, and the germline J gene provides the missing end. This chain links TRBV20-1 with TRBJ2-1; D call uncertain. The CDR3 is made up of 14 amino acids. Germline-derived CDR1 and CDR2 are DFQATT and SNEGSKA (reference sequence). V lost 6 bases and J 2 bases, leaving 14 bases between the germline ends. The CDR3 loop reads CSAPLRATYNEQFF. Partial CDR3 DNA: TGCAGTGCACCCTTAAGGGCCACCTACAATGAG.

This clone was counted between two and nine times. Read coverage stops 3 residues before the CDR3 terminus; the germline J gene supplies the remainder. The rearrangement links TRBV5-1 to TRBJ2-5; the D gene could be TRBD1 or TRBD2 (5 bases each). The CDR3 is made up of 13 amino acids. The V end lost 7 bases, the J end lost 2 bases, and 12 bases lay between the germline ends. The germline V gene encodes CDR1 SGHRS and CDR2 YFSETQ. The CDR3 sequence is CASAGSYQETQYF. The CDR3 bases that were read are TGCGCCAGCGCAGGGAGTTATCAAGAGACC.

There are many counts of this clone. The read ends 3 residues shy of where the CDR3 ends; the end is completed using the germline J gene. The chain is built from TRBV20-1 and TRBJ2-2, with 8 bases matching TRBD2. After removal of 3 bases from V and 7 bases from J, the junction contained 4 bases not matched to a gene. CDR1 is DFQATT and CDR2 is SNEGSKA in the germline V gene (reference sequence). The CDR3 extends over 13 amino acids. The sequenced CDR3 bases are TGCAGTGCTAGCGGGGGGGCTGACGGGGAG. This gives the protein CSASGGADGE. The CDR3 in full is CSASGGADGELFF.

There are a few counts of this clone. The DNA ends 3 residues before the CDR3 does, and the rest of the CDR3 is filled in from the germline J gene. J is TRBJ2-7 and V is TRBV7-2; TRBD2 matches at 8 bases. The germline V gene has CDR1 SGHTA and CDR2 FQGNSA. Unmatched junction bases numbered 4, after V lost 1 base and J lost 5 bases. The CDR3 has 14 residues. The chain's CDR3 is CASSLGWRGDEQYF. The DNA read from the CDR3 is TGTGCCAGCAGCTTAGGATGGCGGGGGGACGAG.

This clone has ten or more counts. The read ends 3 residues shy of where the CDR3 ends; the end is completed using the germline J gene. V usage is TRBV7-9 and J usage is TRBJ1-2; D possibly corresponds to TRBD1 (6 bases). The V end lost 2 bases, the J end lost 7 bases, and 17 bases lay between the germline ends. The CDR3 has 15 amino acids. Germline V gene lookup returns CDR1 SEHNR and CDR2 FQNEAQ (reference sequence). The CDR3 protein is CASSLTSGGLFGYTF. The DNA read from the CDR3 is TGTGCCAGCAGCTTAACATCGGGGGGGCTCTTTGGC.

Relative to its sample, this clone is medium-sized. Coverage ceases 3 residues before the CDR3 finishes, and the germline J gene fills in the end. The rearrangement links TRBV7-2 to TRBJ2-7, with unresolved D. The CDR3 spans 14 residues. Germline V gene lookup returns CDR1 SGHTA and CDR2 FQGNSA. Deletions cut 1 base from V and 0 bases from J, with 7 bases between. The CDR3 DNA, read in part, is TGTGCCAGCAGCTTAGGACGACTCTCCTACGAG. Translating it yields CASSLGRLSYE. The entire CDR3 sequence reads CASSLGRLSYEQYF.

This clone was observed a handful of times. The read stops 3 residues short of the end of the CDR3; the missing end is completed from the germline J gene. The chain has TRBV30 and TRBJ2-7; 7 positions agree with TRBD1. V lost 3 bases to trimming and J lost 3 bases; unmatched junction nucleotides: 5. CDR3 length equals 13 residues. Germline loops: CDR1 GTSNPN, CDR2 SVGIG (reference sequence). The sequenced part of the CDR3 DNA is TGTGCCTGGAGGATGGGACAGAGCTACGAG. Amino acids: CAWRMGQSYE. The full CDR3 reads CAWRMGQSYEQYF.

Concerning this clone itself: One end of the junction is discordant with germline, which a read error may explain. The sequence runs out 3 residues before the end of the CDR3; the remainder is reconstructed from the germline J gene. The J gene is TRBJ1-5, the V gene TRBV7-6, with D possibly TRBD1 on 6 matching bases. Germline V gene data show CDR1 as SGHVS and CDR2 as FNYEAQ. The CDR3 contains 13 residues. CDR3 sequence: CASSVAGDQPQHF. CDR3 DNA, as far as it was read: TGTGCCAGCAGCGTAGCAGGGGATCAGCCC.

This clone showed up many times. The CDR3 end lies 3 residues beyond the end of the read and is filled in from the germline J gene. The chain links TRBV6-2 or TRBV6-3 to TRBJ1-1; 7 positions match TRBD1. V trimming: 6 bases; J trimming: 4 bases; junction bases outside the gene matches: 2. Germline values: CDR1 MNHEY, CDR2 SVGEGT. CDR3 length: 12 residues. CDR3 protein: CASRQGSTEAFF. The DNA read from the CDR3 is TGTGCCAGCAGACAGGGGAGCACTGAA.

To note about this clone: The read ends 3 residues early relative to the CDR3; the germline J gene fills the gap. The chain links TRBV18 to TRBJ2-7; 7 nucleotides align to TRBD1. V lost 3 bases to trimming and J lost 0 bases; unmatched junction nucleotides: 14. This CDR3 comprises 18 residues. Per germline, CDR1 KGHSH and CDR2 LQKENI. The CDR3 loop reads CASSPDRVLTPRSYEQYF. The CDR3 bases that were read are TGTGCCAGCTCACCCGACAGGGTTTTAACCCCTCGCTCCTACGAG.

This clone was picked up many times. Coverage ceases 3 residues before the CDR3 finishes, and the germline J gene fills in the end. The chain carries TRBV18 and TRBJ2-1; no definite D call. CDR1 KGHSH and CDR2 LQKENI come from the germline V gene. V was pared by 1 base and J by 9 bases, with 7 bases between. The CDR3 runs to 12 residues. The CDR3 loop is CASSPLFSEQFF. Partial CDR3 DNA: TGTGCCAGCTCACCACTTTTCAGTGAG.

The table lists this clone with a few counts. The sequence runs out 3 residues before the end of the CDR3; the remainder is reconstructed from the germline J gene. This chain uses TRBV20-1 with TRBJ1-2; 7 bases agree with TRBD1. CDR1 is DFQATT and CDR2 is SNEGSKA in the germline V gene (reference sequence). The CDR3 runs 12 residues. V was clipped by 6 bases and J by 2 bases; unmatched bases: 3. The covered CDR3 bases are TGCAGTGCAGAACAGGGGAACTATGGC. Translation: CSAEQGNYG. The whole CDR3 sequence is CSAEQGNYGYTF.

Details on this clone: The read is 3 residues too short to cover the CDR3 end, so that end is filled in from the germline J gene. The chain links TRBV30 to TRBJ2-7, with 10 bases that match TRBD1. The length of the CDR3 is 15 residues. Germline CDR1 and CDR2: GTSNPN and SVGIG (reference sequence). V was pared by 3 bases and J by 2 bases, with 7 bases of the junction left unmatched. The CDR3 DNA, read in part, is TGTGCCTGGAGGTCACGGGACAGGGGACCCTACGAG. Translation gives CAWRSRDRGPYE. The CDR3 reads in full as CAWRSRDRGPYEQYF.

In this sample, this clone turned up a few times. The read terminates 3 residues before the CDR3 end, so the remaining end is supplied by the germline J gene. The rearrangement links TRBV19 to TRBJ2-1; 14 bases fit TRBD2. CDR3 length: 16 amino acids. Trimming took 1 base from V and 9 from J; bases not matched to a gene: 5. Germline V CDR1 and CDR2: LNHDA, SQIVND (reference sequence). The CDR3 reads CASSIGLAGGLVEQFF. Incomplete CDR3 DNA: TGTGCCAGTAGTATAGGACTAGCGGGGGGGCTTGTTGAG.

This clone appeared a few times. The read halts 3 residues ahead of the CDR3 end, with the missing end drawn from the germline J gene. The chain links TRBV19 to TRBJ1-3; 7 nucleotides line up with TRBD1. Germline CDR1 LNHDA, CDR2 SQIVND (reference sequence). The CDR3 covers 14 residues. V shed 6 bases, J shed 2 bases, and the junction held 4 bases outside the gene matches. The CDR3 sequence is CASSPGTAGNTIYF. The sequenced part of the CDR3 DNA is TGTGCCAGTAGCCCTGGGACAGCTGGAAACACC.